This T cell receptor (beta chain) was profiled in a study of T cells in Graves' hyperthyroidism and ophthalmopathy. In this sample, this clonotype turned up a few times. One base away lies a much larger clone, so this may be a sequencing read error. J gave up 6 bases and V 8 bases, and 20 bases lay outside the gene matches. Germline V lookup: CDR1 PRHDT, CDR2 FYEKMQ (reference sequence). The CDR3 extends over 18 amino acids. RNA transcripts provided the source from which TCR beta CDR3 regions were amplified. Primed by the HTBI set, a first-round RT-PCR was run on the TCR CDR3. TCRdb re-called the multiplex PCR reads with MiXCR, one entry per CDR3 protein. The data contain 300,000 or so distinct CDR3 sequences, 21% of them singletons.

This clonotype was obtained from a woman aged 50 to 60 with Graves' hyperthyroidism. Material: blood. The chain employs TRBV13 and TRBJ2-1, with 9 bases that match TRBD2. CDR3 in DNA: TGTGCCAGCGCACTTAATTCCCCTTTAGCGGGAGATGGCAATGAGCAGTTCTTC. Protein product: CASALNSPLAGDGNEQFF.